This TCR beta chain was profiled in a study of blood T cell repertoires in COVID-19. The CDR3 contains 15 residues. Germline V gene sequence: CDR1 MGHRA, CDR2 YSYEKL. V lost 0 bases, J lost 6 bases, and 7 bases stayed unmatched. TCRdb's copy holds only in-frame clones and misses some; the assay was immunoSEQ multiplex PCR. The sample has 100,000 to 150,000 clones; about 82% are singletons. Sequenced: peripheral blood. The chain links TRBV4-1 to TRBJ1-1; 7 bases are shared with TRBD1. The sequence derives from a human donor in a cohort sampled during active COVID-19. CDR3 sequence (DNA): TGCGCCAGCAGCCAAGAAGGGGGCAGGGAACCTGAAGCTTTCTTT. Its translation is CASSQEGGREPEAFF.